These 6 T cell receptor beta chains came from one sample sequenced in a study of beta chain features in type 1 diabetes. The entirety of the isolated RNA underwent reverse transcription, so expressed TCRB transcripts were sequenced. TCRdb keeps only in-frame clones here, not all; method: immunoSEQ multiplex PCR. The sample gives around 310,000 clones, 11% of which show up once; roughly 0.016% is in the top ten. Input material: naive CD4+ T cells from blood. The origin of the receptors is a woman younger than 45 in good health.

The table lists this clone with a count of one. This chain links TRBV5-1 with TRBJ2-1, with 7 bases that match TRBD1. Germline trimming cut 4 bases from V and 2 bases from J; bases unmatched to any gene: 9. Germline V gives CDR1 SGHRS, CDR2 YFSETQ. The CDR3 loop spans 16 amino acids. As DNA, the CDR3 is TGCGCCAGCAGCCACGACGGGCAGGGGGCCTACAATGAGCAGTTCTTC. As protein: CASSHDGQGAYNEQFF.

This chain connects TRBV6-5 to TRBJ2-1; D may be TRBD2 (5 bases). Germline V gives CDR1 MNHEY, CDR2 SVGAGI. The CDR3 is 14 residues long. Trimming took off 6 bases at V and 2 bases at J, with 11 bases between the two ends. The CDR3, as DNA: TGTGCCAGCAGGGACTTTCCCACCTACAATGAGCAGTTCTTC. Protein sequence: CASRDFPTYNEQFF.

The chain carries TRBV5-1 and TRBJ2-5; possible D gene TRBD1, 6 bases. This CDR3 contains 15 residues. The V and J ends lost 6 bases and 2 bases respectively, with 17 bases between them. The germline V gene has CDR1 SGHRS and CDR2 YFSETQ. The CDR3 coding sequence is TGCGCCAGCAACGCTGTGGAGACAGGTCAAGAGACCCAGTACTTC. It specifies CASNAVETGQETQYF.

This clone was seen more than once but under ten times. The rearrangement joins TRBV6-1 to TRBJ2-7; no clear D. The CDR3 consists of 12 residues. Per germline, CDR1 MNHNS and CDR2 SASEGT. Trimming stripped 3 bases from V and 3 bases from J, with 6 bases between. CDR3 residues: CASSDRHYEQYF. The CDR3 DNA reads as TGTGCCAGCAGTGACAGGCACTACGAGCAGTACTTC.

This clone occurred a few times. V is TRBV11-1 and J is TRBJ2-3, with 10 bases that match TRBD1. V lost 5 bases, J lost 5 bases, and 10 bases stayed unmatched. The germline V gene has CDR1 SGHAT and CDR2 FQDESV (reference sequence). This CDR3 has 16 residues. The CDR3: CASSASGTGEGDTQYF. The CDR3 nucleotides read TGTGCCAGCAGCGCGTCCGGGACAGGGGAAGGAGATACGCAGTATTTT.

The J gene is TRBJ1-2, the V gene TRBV19; D is uncertain. CDR3 length: 15 residues. Germline loops: CDR1 LNHDA, CDR2 SQIVND (reference sequence). V was clipped by 5 bases and J by 4 bases, with 17 bases between them. The CDR3 loop reads CASSPPSVSFYGYTF. The CDR3 DNA is TGTGCCAGTAGTCCCCCCTCGGTATCTTTCTATGGCTACACCTTC.